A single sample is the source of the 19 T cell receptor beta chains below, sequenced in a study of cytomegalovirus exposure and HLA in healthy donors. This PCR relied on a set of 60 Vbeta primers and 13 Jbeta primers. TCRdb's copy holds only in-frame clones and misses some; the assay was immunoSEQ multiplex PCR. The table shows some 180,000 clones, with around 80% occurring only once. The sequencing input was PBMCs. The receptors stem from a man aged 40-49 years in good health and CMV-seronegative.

The CDR3 DNA reads TGTGCCAGCAGCCACACGGGACAGGGTCACACTGAAGCTTTCTTT. Its translation is CASSHTGQGHTEAFF. This chain links TRBV28 with TRBJ1-1; 9 nucleotides line up with TRBD1. Trimming took 6 bases from V and 3 from J; bases not matched to a gene: 8. Germline V lookup: CDR1 MDHEN, CDR2 SYDVKM. The CDR3 sequence is 15 residues long.

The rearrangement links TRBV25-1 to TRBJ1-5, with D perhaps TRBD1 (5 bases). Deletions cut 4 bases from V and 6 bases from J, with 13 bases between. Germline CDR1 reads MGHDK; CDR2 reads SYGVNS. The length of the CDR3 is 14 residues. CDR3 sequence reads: CASSGGVEGQPQHF. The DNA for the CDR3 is TGTGCCAGCAGTGGAGGGGTGGAGGGTCAGCCCCAGCATTTT.

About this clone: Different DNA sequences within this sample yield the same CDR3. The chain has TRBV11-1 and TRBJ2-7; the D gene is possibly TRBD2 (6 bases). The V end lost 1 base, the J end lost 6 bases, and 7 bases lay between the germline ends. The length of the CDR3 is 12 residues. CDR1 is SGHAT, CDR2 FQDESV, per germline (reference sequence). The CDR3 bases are TGTGCCAGCAGCTTAGGGAGGGGCGAGCAGTACTTC. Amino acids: CASSLGRGEQYF.

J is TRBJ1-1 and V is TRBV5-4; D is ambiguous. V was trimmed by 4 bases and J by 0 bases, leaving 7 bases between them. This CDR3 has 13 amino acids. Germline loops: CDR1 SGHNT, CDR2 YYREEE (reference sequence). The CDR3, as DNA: TGTGCCAGCAGCGGCACCTTGAACACTGAAGCTTTCTTT. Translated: CASSGTLNTEAFF. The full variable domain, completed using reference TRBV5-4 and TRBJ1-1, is ETGVTQSPTHLIKTRGQQVTLRCSSQSGHNTVSWYQQALGQGPQFIFQYYREEENGRGNFPPRFSGLQFPNYSSELNVNALELDDSALYLCASSGTLNTEAFFGQGTRLTVV.

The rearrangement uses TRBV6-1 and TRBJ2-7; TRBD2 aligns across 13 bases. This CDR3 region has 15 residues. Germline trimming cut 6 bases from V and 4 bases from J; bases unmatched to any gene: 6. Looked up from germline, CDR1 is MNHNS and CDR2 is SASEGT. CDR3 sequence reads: CASRVGLAGLYEQYF. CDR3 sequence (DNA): TGTGCCAGCAGGGTGGGACTAGCGGGATTATACGAGCAGTACTTC.

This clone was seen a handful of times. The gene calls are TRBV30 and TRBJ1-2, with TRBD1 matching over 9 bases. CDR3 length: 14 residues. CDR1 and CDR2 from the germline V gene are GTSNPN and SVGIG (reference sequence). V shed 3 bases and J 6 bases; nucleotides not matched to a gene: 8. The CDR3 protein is CAWRLRDRVHGYTF. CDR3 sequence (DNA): TGTGCCTGGAGGCTCCGGGACAGGGTTCATGGCTACACCTTC.

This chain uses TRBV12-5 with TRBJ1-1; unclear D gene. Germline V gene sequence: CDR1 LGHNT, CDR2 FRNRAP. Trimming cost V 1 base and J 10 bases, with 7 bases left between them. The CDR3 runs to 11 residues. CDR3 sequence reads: CASGLGRTAFF. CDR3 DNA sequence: TGTGCTAGTGGTTTGGGGAGGACAGCTTTCTTT.

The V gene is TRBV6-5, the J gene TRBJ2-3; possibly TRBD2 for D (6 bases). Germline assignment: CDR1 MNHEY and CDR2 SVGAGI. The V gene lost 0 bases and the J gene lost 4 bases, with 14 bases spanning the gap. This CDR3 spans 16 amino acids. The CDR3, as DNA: TGTGCCAGCAGTTACTCGCCGGACGGCGGGGCAGATACGCAGTATTTT. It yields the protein CASSYSPDGGADTQYF.

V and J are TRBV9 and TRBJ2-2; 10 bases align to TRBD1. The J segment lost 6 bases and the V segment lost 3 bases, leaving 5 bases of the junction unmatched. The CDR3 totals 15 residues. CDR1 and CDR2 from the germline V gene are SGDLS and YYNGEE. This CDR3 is CASSGRGTGAGELFF. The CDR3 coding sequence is TGTGCCAGCAGCGGCCGTGGGACAGGGGCCGGGGAGCTGTTTTTT.

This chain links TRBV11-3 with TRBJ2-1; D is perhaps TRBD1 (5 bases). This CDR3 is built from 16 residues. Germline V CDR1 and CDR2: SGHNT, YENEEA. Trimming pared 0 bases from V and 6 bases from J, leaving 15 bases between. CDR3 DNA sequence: TGTGCCAGCAGCTTAGAAGGGGCTAGAAGTTCCAATGAGCAGTTCTTC. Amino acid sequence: CASSLEGARSSNEQFF.

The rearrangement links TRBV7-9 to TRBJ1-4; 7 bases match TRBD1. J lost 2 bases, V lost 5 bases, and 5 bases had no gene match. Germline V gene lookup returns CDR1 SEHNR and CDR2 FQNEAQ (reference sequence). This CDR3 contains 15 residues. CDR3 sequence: CASSAEGATNEKLFF. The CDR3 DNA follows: TGTGCCAGCAGCGCCGAGGGGGCCACTAATGAAAAACTGTTTTTT.

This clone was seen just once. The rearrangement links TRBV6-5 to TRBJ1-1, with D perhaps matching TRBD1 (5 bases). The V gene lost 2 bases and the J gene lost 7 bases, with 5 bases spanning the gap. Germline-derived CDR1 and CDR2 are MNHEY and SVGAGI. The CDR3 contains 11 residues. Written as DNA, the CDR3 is TGTGCCAGCAGTTACGGACATGAAGCTTTCTTT. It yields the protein CASSYGHEAFF.

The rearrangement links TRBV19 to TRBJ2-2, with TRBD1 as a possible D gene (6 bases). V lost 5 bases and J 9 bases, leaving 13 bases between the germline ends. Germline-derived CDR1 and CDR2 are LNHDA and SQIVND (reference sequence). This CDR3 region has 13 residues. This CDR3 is CASSPGEYRELFF. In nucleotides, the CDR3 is TGTGCCAGTAGTCCAGGGGAATACAGGGAGCTGTTTTTT.

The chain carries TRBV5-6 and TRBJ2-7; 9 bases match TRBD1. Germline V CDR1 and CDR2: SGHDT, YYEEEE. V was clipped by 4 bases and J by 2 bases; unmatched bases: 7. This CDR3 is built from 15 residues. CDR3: CASSRPGTGTYEQYF. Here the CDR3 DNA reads TGTGCCAGCAGCCGCCCCGGGACAGGGACCTACGAGCAGTACTTC.

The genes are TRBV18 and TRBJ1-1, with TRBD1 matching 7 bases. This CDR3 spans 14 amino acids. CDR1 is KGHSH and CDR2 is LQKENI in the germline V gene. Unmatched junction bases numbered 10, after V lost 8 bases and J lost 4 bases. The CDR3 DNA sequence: TGTGCCAGCCGAGAAGGGGGCGAAGGCACTGAAGCTTTCTTT. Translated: CASREGGEGTEAFF.

The CDR3 reads CASSQDRGRFRDTYGYTF. The DNA of the CDR3 is TGCGCCAGCAGCCAAGATCGAGGCCGGTTCAGGGACACCTATGGCTACACCTTC. The chain joins TRBV4-3 to TRBJ1-2; D is perhaps TRBD1 (6 bases). V was trimmed by 0 bases and J by 4 bases, leaving 21 bases between them. Germline V gene sequence: CDR1 LGHNA, CDR2 YSLEER. This CDR3 has 18 residues.

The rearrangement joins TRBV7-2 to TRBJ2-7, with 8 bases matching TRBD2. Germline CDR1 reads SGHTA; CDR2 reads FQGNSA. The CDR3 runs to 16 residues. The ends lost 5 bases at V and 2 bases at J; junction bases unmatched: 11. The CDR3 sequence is CASSQAGVRGPYEQYF. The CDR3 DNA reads TGTGCCAGCAGCCAAGCGGGAGTCAGGGGCCCCTACGAGCAGTACTTC.

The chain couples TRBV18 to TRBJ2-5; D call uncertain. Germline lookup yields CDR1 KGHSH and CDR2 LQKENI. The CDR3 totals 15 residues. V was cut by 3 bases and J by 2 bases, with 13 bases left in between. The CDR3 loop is CASSPYPPRQETQYF. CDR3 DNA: TGTGCCAGCTCACCTTATCCGCCCAGACAAGAGACCCAGTACTTC.

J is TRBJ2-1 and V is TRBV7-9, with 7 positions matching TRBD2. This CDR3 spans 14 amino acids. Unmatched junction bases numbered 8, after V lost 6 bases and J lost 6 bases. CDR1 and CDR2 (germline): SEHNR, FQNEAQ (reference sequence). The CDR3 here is CASRGGASGNEQFF. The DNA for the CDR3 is TGTGCCAGCAGGGGAGGGGCTAGCGGCAATGAGCAGTTCTTC.